This entry lists 12 T cell receptor beta chains sequenced from one sample in a study of blood T cell repertoires in COVID-19. Clones were sequenced by immunoSEQ multiplex PCR, and TCRdb holds only the in-frame ones, with some missing. The sample yields approximately 250,000 clones, 70% to 90% seen once. The sample taken for sequencing was peripheral blood. Every receptor here comes from an older woman with active or convalescent COVID-19.

J is TRBJ1-5 and V is TRBV4-2; D may be TRBD1 (5 bases). V was clipped by 4 bases and J by 0 bases, with 10 bases between them. CDR1 is LGHNA, CDR2 YNFKEQ, per germline. The CDR3 consists of 15 residues. CDR3 amino acids: CASSRDFDSNQPQHF. CDR3 DNA: TGTGCCAGCAGCCGGGACTTCGATAGCAATCAGCCCCAGCATTTT.

The chain is built from TRBV27 and TRBJ2-2; the match to TRBD2 covers 10 bases. The CDR3 runs 16 residues. Germline assignment: CDR1 MNHEY and CDR2 SMNVEV (reference sequence). Trimming at V came to 7 bases and at J to 5 bases, leaving 10 bases not matched to a gene. DNA of the CDR3: TGTGCCAGCACGTATTGGAGCGGGGGGGGAACCGGGGAGCTGTTTTTT. Protein: CASTYWSGGGTGELFF.

This clone was found once. This sequence joins TRBV6-2 or TRBV6-3 and TRBJ1-1; D gene uncertain. V shed 4 bases and J shed 7 bases, with 13 bases lying between them. The CDR3 is made up of 13 amino acids. Germline V gene sequence: CDR1 MNHEY, CDR2 SVGEGT. The CDR3 sequence: CASSLGEYLEAFF. The CDR3 region has the DNA TGTGCCAGCAGTTTGGGCGAATACCTTGAAGCTTTCTTT.

The V call is TRBV18, the J call TRBJ2-3; TRBD2 might be the D (5 bases). Trimming pared 1 base from V and 0 bases from J, leaving 11 bases between. CDR1 is KGHSH, CDR2 LQKENI, per germline. The CDR3 is 16 residues long. For the CDR3, the DNA is TGTGCCAGCTCACCACGACTCGGGGTTAGCACAGATACGCAGTATTTT. This sequence encodes CASSPRLGVSTDTQYF.

The chain links TRBV10-3 to TRBJ1-1; tentatively, D is TRBD1 (6 bases). This CDR3 has 13 residues. Germline CDR1 ENHRY, CDR2 SYGVKD. Trimming removed 4 bases from V and 3 bases from J, with 9 bases in between. The CDR3 loop reads CAISVQGDTEAFF. Here the CDR3 DNA reads TGTGCCATCAGTGTACAGGGTGACACTGAAGCTTTCTTT.

The J gene is TRBJ2-2, the V gene TRBV19; tentative D call: TRBD2 (5 bases). Deletions cut 6 bases from V and 7 bases from J, with 12 bases between. The germline CDR1 and CDR2 sequences are LNHDA and SQIVND (reference sequence). The CDR3 contains 13 residues. The DNA for the CDR3 is TGTGCCAGTAGCCAAGGACTGGGCGGGGAGCTGTTTTTT. Its translation: CASSQGLGGELFF. Full variable domain (missing parts from reference TRBV19 and TRBJ2-2): DGGITQSPKYLFRKEGQNVTLSCEQNLNHDAMYWYRQDPGQGLRLIYYSQIVNDFQKGDIAEGYSVSREKKESFPLTVTSAQKNPTAFYLCASSQGLGGELFFGEGSRLTVL.

The V gene is TRBV28, the J gene TRBJ1-3; TRBD1 agrees at 9 bases. Germline V gene sequence: CDR1 MDHEN, CDR2 SYDVKM. The trim removed 6 bases at V and 3 bases at J, leaving 9 bases unmatched. This CDR3 region has 16 residues. In nucleotides, the CDR3 is TGTGCCAGCAGCCCCCCGGGACAGGGCTTTGGAAACACCATATATTTT. The encoded protein is CASSPPGQGFGNTIYF.

The J gene is TRBJ1-5, the V gene TRBV28; D not resolved. Per the germline V gene, CDR1 is MDHEN and CDR2 is SYDVKM. This CDR3 spans 16 amino acids. Trimming removed 6 bases from V and 6 bases from J, with 21 bases in between. The CDR3 bases are TGTGCCAGCAGCCTGGCTTTGGTTTCAGGTGTTCAGCCCCAGCATTTT. Residues: CASSLALVSGVQPQHF.

The chain has TRBV11-2 and TRBJ2-3; 7 bases match TRBD2. CDR1 is SGHAT, CDR2 FQNNGV, per germline. The CDR3 totals 17 residues. The ends lost 6 bases at V and 6 bases at J; junction bases unmatched: 18. CDR3 sequence (DNA): TGTGCCAGCAGGCTGAAGGGACTACCGACAAAGGGGGATACGCAGTATTTT. It translates to CASRLKGLPTKGDTQYF. Combining the CDR3 with reference TRBV11-2 and TRBJ2-3 gives the whole variable domain EAGVAQSPRYKIIEKRQSVAFWCNPISGHATLYWYQQILGQGPKLLIQFQNNGVVDDSQLPKDRFSAERLKGVDSTLKIQPAKLEDSAVYLCASRLKGLPTKGDTQYFGPGTRLTVL.

The chain couples TRBV7-9 to TRBJ1-1; 8 nucleotides match TRBD1. Germline lookup yields CDR1 SEHNR and CDR2 FQNEAQ (reference sequence). This CDR3 region has 14 residues. V was clipped by 5 bases and J by 7 bases; unmatched bases: 9. CDR3 nucleotides: TGTGCCAGCAGCCATTCGACAGGGGAAAATGAAGCTTTCTTT. Protein: CASSHSTGENEAFF. Drawing the rest from reference TRBV7-9 and TRBJ1-1, the complete variable domain is DTGVSQNPRHKITKRGQNVTFRCDPISEHNRLYWYRQTLGQGPEFLTYFQNEAQLEKSRLLSDRFSAERPKGSFSTLEIQRTEQGDSAMYLCASSHSTGENEAFFGQGTRLTVV.

V and J are TRBV5-1 and TRBJ2-1; TRBD2 is a possible D gene (5 bases). V shed 7 bases and J shed 8 bases, with 28 bases lying between them. CDR1 is SGHRS, CDR2 YFSETQ, per germline. The CDR3 has 17 residues. CDR3 DNA: TGCGCCAGCCAAACGCAGCCCCTCGCCGGGGTCTCCGATGAGCAGTTCTTC. This translates into CASQTQPLAGVSDEQFF.

As DNA, the CDR3 is TGTGCCAGCAGTACCGCCTCAGGCATAAACACTGAAGCTTTCTTT. Protein sequence: CASSTASGINTEAFF. This chain joins TRBV27 and TRBJ1-1; no firm D call. Trimming pared 5 bases from V and 2 bases from J, leaving 15 bases between. Germline CDR1 MNHEY, CDR2 SMNVEV (reference sequence). The CDR3 contains 15 residues.